These T cell receptor beta chains were read from a single sample in a study of beta chain features in type 1 diabetes. The protocol was immunoSEQ multiplex PCR, while the TCRdb copy is restricted to in-frame clones and leaves out a portion. The data hold about 700,000 clones, with around 15% observed a single time. The sequencing input was naive CD4+ T cells from blood. These receptors were obtained from a man younger than 35 with type 1 diabetes. Both conserved end residues are part of each CDR3. A D gene is named only where the DNA matches it firmly. A row's size may be missing; if present it is once, few, many or a size class.

J	V	D	size	DNA	CDR3
TRBJ2-7	TRBV10-3	.	.	TGTGCCATCAGTGGGGTAGCAGGGTCAGGATACGAGCAGTACTTC	CAISGVAGSGYEQYF
TRBJ1-1	TRBV14	TRBD1	.	TGTGCCAGCAGCCAGGGGACAGGGAGGACTGAAGCTTTCTTT	CASSQGTGRTEAFF
TRBJ2-3	TRBV19	TRBD2	few	TGTGCCAGTACCCCTCGGGGTAGCGGGGGTATGGCAGATACGCAGTATTTT	CASTPRGSGGMADTQYF
TRBJ1-1	TRBV6-6	.	.	TGTGCCAGCAGCCTCAGCGGGGCTGAAGCTTTCTTT	CASSLSGAEAFF
TRBJ1-1	TRBV18	.	once	TGTGCCAGCTCACCACATCCGAACATGAACACTGAAGCTTTCTTT	CASSPHPNMNTEAFF
TRBJ2-3	TRBV7-3	.	few	TGTGCCAGCAGCTTATCAGGAGTGGGTACAGATACGCAGTATTTT	CASSLSGVGTDTQYF
TRBJ1-1	TRBV4-2	.	few	TGTGCCAGCAGCCAAGATGACCGACCCCTCTTGGGAGCTTTCTTT	CASSQDDRPLLGAFF
TRBJ2-5	TRBV4-1	.	.	TGCGCCAGCAGCCAAGATCGCGGGGCCCCGGAGACCCAGTACTTC	CASSQDRGAPETQYF
TRBJ2-7	TRBV5-1	.	.	TGCGCCAGCAGCTTCCTCGAGGGAAACTACGAGCAGTACTTC	CASSFLEGNYEQYF
TRBJ1-1	TRBV18	.	.	TGTGCCAGCTCATACAGCGAGAACACTGAAGCTTTCTTT	CASSYSENTEAFF
TRBJ1-2	TRBV2	TRBD1	.	TGTGCCAGCAGCGGACACGACAGGGAAAGCTATGGCTACACCTTC	CASSGHDRESYGYTF
TRBJ1-4	TRBV2	TRBD1	few	TGTGCCAGCAGGACAGGGTTAAGTGAAAAACTGTTTTTT	CASRTGLSEKLFF
TRBJ2-7	TRBV15	.	.	TGTGCCACCAGCAGAGCTCCCCCGCCGCCCTCCTACGAGCAGTACTTC	CATSRAPPPPSYEQYF
TRBJ2-5	TRBV7-9	TRBD2	.	TGTGCCAGCAGCTTAAACGGGGGGTACCAAGAGACCCAGTACTTC	CASSLNGGYQETQYF
TRBJ1-1	TRBV7-9	.	.	TGTGCCAGCAGCCCCGGACGGAACACTGAAGCTTTCTTT	CASSPGRNTEAFF
TRBJ1-1	TRBV7-9	.	.	TGTGCCAGCAGCTTAGTGGATGGGACTGAAGCTTTCTTT	CASSLVDGTEAFF
TRBJ2-1	TRBV5-1	.	few	TGCGCCAGCAGCTTGGCCGATGGCAGACTTCTCAATGAGCAGTTCTTC	CASSLADGRLLNEQFF
TRBJ2-7	TRBV11-3	.	few	TGTGCCAGCAGCTTCTCAACCGACGAGCAGTACTTC	CASSFSTDEQYF
TRBJ1-2	TRBV2	.	few	TGTGCCAGCAGTGTTGAGTTTCGCTATGGCTACACCTTC	CASSVEFRYGYTF
TRBJ2-7	TRBV4-2	.	.	TGTGCCAGCAGCACTGACCAACCTCCATCCTACGAGCAGTACTTC	CASSTDQPPSYEQYF
TRBJ1-6	TRBV6-1	.	few	TGTGCCAGCAGCCGGGCAGGGAATAATTCACCCCTCCACTTT	CASSRAGNNSPLHF
TRBJ1-1	TRBV11-2	.	few	TGTGCCAGCAGCCCTACAGGGCGTGCGCACACTGAAGCTTTCTTT	CASSPTGRAHTEAFF
TRBJ2-6	TRBV18	.	few	TGTGCCAGCTCACCCCAGAGGGAGGCTGGGGCCAACGTCCTGACTTTC	CASSPQREAGANVLTF
TRBJ2-3	TRBV30	.	.	TGTGCCTGGAGTCTCGGAGATACGCAGTATTTT	CAWSLGDTQYF
TRBJ1-1	TRBV5-1	TRBD1	few	TGCGCCAGCAGCTTGGATCACAGGGGTGGCACTGAAGCTTTCTTT	CASSLDHRGGTEAFF
TRBJ2-5	TRBV9	.	few	TGTGCCAGCAGCGTAGGGGGGAGTGACGTGGAGACCCAGTACTTC	CASSVGGSDVETQYF